The next 20 T cell receptor beta chains were all read from a single sample in a study of T-cell memory formation after mild COVID-19 (dated by TCRdb to 2020 to 2022). The receptor library was made with 5' RACE. Sequencer: Illumina NovaSeq 6000. TCRdb took the public reads, trimmed them with fastp at Q25, ran MiXCR for clone calling and kept in-frame beta chains. Rows merge per CDR3 protein into single entries with the most common DNA and genes. The sample profile shows around 250,000 distinct CDR3 sequences; roughly 15% of them were found once. Jointly, the top ten make up 23% of the sample. The specimen sequenced was PBMCs or a T cell subset sorted from them (not recorded which). All receptors derive from a man aged 18 to 30 who had mild COVID-19 (a few samples of this study predate the infection). The sample titles of this study are shuffled in the database, so cell type and time point are left out; the donor was told from shared clones.

This clonotype was recorded a few times. The chain has TRBV6-6 and TRBJ1-6; D uncertain. CDR1 is MNHNY and CDR2 is SVGAGI in the germline V gene (reference sequence). The ends were cut back, 2 bases at V and 13 bases at J, with 12 bases in the middle. This CDR3 spans 13 amino acids. The CDR3 reads CASSYNQASPLHF. CDR3 nucleotide sequence: TGTGCCAGCAGTTACAACCAGGCGTCCCCCCTCCACTTT.

This clonotype was seen at least ten times. The CDR3 is CASSYAGPGRGLFF. The DNA for the CDR3 is TGTGCCAGCAGTTACGCGGGACCGGGAAGGGGACTGTTTTTT. The chain recombines TRBV6-5 with TRBJ1-4; TRBD1 might be the D (5 bases). The CDR3 sequence is 14 residues long. Germline CDR1 is MNHEY and CDR2 is SVGAGI. V was pared by 2 bases and J by 13 bases, with 17 bases between.

This clonotype was observed at least ten times. This chain uses TRBV4-3 with TRBJ1-1; D ambiguous. The CDR3 has 15 amino acids. V was shortened by 1 base and J by 7 bases, with 16 bases between the two germline ends. Germline assignment: CDR1 LGHNA and CDR2 YSLEER. DNA of the CDR3: TGCGCCAGCAGCCAAGGATCGGGGTTCAGTAGTGAAGCTTTCTTT. Protein sequence: CASSQGSGFSSEAFF.

Ten or more counts support this clonotype. This CDR3 reads CASKGVSGTGELFF. The CDR3 DNA follows: TGTGCCAGCAAGGGGGTTTCGGGCACCGGGGAGCTGTTTTTT. This chain uses TRBV7-2 with TRBJ2-2, with D maybe TRBD1 (6 bases). The CDR3 has 14 residues. V gave up 7 bases and J gave up 4 bases, with 13 bases separating them. The germline gives CDR1 SGHTA, CDR2 FQGNSA.

This clonotype was seen a handful of times. This chain uses TRBV7-9 with TRBJ2-7, with D perhaps given as TRBD1 or TRBD2 (6 bases each). Trimming left V 1 base short and J 7 bases short, with 14 bases between. The length of the CDR3 is 14 residues. CDR1 is SEHNR and CDR2 is FQNEAQ in the germline V gene (reference sequence). This CDR3 reads CASSLGGAPREQYV. For the CDR3, the DNA is TGTGCCAGCAGCTTAGGGGGGGCACCTAGAGAGCAGTACGTC.

The rearrangement joins TRBV10-1 to TRBJ2-5; 7 positions match TRBD2. The CDR3 has 14 amino acids. Germline values: CDR1 WNHNN, CDR2 SYGVQD (reference sequence). V lost 6 bases and J lost 5; bases outside the gene matches: 9. The CDR3 sequence: CASRADGAGETQYF. DNA of the CDR3: TGCGCCAGCAGGGCCGATGGAGCGGGGGAGACCCAGTACTTC.

This clonotype turned up a few times. The chain has TRBV7-2 and TRBJ2-2, with 8 bases aligning to TRBD1. The CDR3 runs to 15 residues. Germline V gives CDR1 SGHTA, CDR2 FQGNSA. Trimming cost V 8 bases and J 7 bases; bases outside gene matches: 12. CDR3 in DNA: TGTGCCAGCTCTGTCTCGGCAGGGGGCGGCGGGGAGCTGTTTTTT. It encodes CASSVSAGGGGELFF.

V usage is TRBV7-8 and J usage is TRBJ2-1; D is ambiguous. Germline loops: CDR1 SGHVS, CDR2 FQNEAQ. The CDR3 is made up of 13 amino acids. V lost 5 bases and J 5 bases, leaving 10 bases between the germline ends. CDR3 amino acids: CASSPRWDNEQFF. The CDR3 nucleotides are TGTGCCAGCAGCCCGCGGTGGGACAATGAGCAGTTCTTC.

The rearrangement joins TRBV24-1 to TRBJ1-2; D is possibly TRBD1 (6 bases). CDR3 length: 14 amino acids. Trimming removed 6 bases from V and 4 bases from J, with 14 bases in between. Germline V lookup: CDR1 KGHDR, CDR2 SFDVKD. The CDR3 loop is CATSLSTGAYGYTF. CDR3 nucleotides: TGTGCCACCAGTCTCTCGACAGGAGCCTATGGCTACACCTTC.

J is TRBJ2-2 and V is TRBV10-3; D not certain. CDR1 ENHRY and CDR2 SYGVKD come from the germline V gene. V was trimmed by 5 bases and J by 5 bases, leaving 15 bases between them. The CDR3 is 15 amino acids. The CDR3 coding sequence is TGTGCCATCAGTTCGGCCCCGGTCAGGACCGGGGAGCTGTTTTTT. Translated, it gives CAISSAPVRTGELFF.

This clonotype was observed a handful of times. The rearrangement uses TRBV12-3 or TRBV12-4 and TRBJ1-1, with 10 positions matching TRBD1. The V and J ends lost 8 bases and 5 bases, in that order; junction bases with no gene match: 11. The CDR3 sequence is 15 residues long. CDR3 region: CASQGQGSIGTEAFF. The CDR3 bases are TGTGCCAGCCAGGGACAGGGGAGTATCGGGACTGAAGCTTTCTTT.

This clonotype showed up just a few times. The chain joins TRBV6-6 to TRBJ2-3, with TRBD2 matching 8 bases. The CDR3 runs 16 residues. After removal of 5 bases from V and 5 bases from J, the junction contained 12 bases not matched to a gene. Per the germline V gene, CDR1 is MNHNY and CDR2 is SVGAGI (reference sequence). CDR3 amino acids: CASSPLVQRGKDTQYF. The CDR3 nucleotides read TGTGCCAGCAGTCCCCTCGTCCAGCGGGGGAAAGATACGCAGTATTTT.

There are a few counts of this clonotype. The chain combines TRBV5-1 with TRBJ2-1; the D is unclear. This CDR3 comprises 14 residues. From germline, CDR1 is SGHRS and CDR2 YFSETQ. Trimming took 3 bases from V and 5 from J, leaving 12 bases between them. The CDR3 region has the DNA TGCGCCAGCAGCTCGAGTTGGTCGGACAATGAGCAGTTCTTC. This sequence encodes CASSSSWSDNEQFF.

The V and J genes are TRBV20-1 and TRBJ1-1; no reliable D call. The CDR3 is made up of 13 amino acids. V was cut by 3 bases and J by 5 bases, with 13 bases left in between. Germline V gene data show CDR1 as DFQATT and CDR2 as SNEGSKA (reference sequence). CDR3 DNA: TGCAGTGCTAGTTTAGTAGTTAAGACTGAAGCTTTCTTT. Translated, it gives CSASLVVKTEAFF.

This clonotype has more than one count but fewer than ten. The rearrangement joins TRBV6-1 to TRBJ1-5; D is ambiguous. V lost 7 bases and J lost 8, with 15 bases in between. The V gene's germline CDR1 is MNHNS and CDR2 SASEGT. CDR3 length: 13 amino acids. Written as DNA, the CDR3 is TGTGCCAGCAATCCGAGACCGGGGAAGCCCCAGCATTTT. Its protein is CASNPRPGKPQHF.

The chain employs TRBV29-1 and TRBJ2-7, with D unclear. From germline, CDR1 is SQVTM and CDR2 ANQGSEA. V dropped 0 bases and J dropped 2 bases, with 5 bases sitting between them. This CDR3 spans 12 amino acids. The CDR3 spells CSVEEVAYEQYF. The CDR3 coding sequence is TGCAGCGTTGAAGAGGTGGCCTACGAGCAGTACTTC.

The CDR3: CASSLSSPDTQYF. DNA of the CDR3: TGTGCCAGCAGCTTGTCGAGCCCAGATACGCAGTATTTT. The chain uses TRBV5-6 and TRBJ2-3; D is uncertain. This CDR3 contains 13 residues. CDR1 is SGHDT and CDR2 is YYEEEE in the germline V gene. V shed 1 base and J shed 4 bases, with 7 bases lying between them.

V is TRBV11-2 and J is TRBJ2-7; D uncertain. The germline V gene has CDR1 SGHAT and CDR2 FQNNGV. Trimming removed 5 bases from V and 3 bases from J, with 8 bases in between. The CDR3 is 12 residues long. The CDR3 spells CASSSVGYEQYF. The CDR3 region has the DNA TGTGCCAGCAGCAGTGTAGGCTACGAGCAGTACTTC.

This clonotype was picked up a small number of times. The chain joins TRBV6-5 to TRBJ2-2; D may match TRBD1 or TRBD2 (6 bases each). This CDR3 contains 16 residues. V was cut by 2 bases and J by 4 bases, with 14 bases left in between. Germline CDR1 MNHEY, CDR2 SVGAGI. In nucleotides, the CDR3 is TGTGCCAGCAGTTACGTTTCGGGGGCGGGCACCGGGGAGCTGTTTTTT. Translating gives CASSYVSGAGTGELFF.

In nucleotides, the CDR3 is TGTGCCAGCACCCCAACAGGGGCGAACACTGAAGCTTTCTTT. This encodes CASTPTGANTEAFF. The J gene is TRBJ1-1, the V gene TRBV12-3 or TRBV12-4; the match to TRBD1 covers 7 bases. The CDR3 loop spans 14 amino acids. V dropped 7 bases and J dropped 1; count of bases not matched to a gene: 6.